This record covers a single T cell receptor beta chain. The data stem from a study of blood T cell repertoires in COVID-19. This CDR3 comprises 14 residues. The V end was cut by 1 base, the J end by 5 bases, with 11 bases between. CDR1 is SGHVS and CDR2 is FQNEAQ in the germline V gene. The repertoire was sequenced with immunoSEQ multiplex PCR; TCRdb's copy has only in-frame clones and lacks some. This table has some 62,000 clones, more than 80% appearing once. Cohort allocation depended upon clinical history that participants reported. This clonotype was sampled from a woman between 40 and 50 years old with acute COVID-19. The sample taken for sequencing was PBMCs or T cells enriched from blood (not recorded which). The chain employs TRBV7-8 and TRBJ1-1; D is ambiguous. CDR3 in DNA: TGTGCCAGCAGCTTAGAACTTTACCGGACTGAAGCTTTCTTT. Translated, it gives CASSLELYRTEAFF.